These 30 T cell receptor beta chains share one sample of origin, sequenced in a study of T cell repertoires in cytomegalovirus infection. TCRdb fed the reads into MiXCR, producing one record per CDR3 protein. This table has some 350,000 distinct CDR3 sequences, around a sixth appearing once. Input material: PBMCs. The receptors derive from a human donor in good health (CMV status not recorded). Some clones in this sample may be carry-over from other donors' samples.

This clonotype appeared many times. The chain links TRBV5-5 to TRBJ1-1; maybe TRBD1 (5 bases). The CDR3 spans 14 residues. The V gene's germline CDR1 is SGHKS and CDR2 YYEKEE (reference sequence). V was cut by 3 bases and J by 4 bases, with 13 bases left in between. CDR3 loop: CASSWDGDSTEAFF. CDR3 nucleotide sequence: TGTGCCAGCAGCTGGGACGGAGACAGCACTGAAGCTTTCTTT.

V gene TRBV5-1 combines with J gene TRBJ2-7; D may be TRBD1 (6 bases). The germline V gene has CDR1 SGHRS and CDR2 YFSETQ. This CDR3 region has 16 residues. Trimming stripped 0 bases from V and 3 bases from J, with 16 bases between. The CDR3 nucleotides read TGCGCCAGCAGCTTGGCGGCGACAGGAAGCCTCTACGAGCAGTACTTC. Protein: CASSLAATGSLYEQYF. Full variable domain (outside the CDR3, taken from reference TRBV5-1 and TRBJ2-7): KAGVTQTPRYLIKTRGQQVTLSCSPISGHRSVSWYQQTPGQGLQFLFEYFSETQRNKGNFPGRFSGRQFSNSRSEMNVSTLELGDSALYLCASSLAATGSLYEQYFGPGTRLTVT.

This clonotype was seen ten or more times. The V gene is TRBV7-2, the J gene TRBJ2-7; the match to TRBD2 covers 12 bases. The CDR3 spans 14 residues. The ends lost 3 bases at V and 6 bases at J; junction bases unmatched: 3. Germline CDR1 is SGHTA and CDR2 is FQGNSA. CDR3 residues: CASSFLAGGGEQYF. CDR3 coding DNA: TGTGCCAGCAGCTTCCTAGCGGGGGGGGGCGAGCAGTACTTC. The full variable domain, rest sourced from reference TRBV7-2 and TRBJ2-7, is GAGVSQSPSNKVTEKGKDVELRCDPISGHTALYWYRQSLGQGLEFLIYFQGNSAPDKSGLPSDRFSAERTGGSVSTLTIQRTQQEDSAVYLCASSFLAGGGEQYFGPGTRLTVT.

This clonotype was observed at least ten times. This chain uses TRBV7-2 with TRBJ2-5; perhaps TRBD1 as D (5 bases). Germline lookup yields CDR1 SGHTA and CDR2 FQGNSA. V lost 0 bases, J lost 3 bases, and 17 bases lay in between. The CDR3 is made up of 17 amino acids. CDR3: CASSLATTFLGEETQYF. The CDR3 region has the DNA TGTGCCAGCAGCTTAGCAACGACCTTCCTAGGGGAAGAGACCCAGTACTTC.

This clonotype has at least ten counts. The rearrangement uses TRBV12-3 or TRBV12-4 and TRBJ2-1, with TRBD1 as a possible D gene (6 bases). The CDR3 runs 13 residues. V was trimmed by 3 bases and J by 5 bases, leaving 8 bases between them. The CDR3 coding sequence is TGTGCCAGCAGTTTTGGGACAAACAATGAGCAGTTCTTC. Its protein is CASSFGTNNEQFF.

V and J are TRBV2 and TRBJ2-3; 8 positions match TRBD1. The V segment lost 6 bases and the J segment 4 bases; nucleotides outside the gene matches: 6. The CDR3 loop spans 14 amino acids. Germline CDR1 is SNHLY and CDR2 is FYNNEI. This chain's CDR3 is CASSGQGPSDTQYF. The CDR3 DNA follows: TGTGCCAGCAGCGGACAGGGACCCTCAGATACGCAGTATTTT.

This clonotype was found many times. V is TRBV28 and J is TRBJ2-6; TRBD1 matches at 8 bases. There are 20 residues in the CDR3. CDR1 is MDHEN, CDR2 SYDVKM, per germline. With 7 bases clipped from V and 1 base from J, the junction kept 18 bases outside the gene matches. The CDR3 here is CASTPGGHRSFLSGANVLTF. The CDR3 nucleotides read TGTGCCAGCACCCCAGGGGGCCACCGCTCTTTTTTGTCTGGGGCCAACGTCCTGACTTTC.

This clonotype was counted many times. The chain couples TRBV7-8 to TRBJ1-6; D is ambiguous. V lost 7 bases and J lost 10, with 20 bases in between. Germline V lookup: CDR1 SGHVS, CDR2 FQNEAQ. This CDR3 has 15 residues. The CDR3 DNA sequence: TGTGCCAGCACCATTAGCCGGTTTCCGGGGTCACCCCTCCACTTT. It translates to CASTISRFPGSPLHF.

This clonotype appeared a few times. The CDR3: CASSRGQGPTYPTDTQYF. The CDR3 DNA reads as TGTGCCAGCAGCCGGGGACAGGGCCCGACTTATCCCACAGATACGCAGTATTTT. The chain employs TRBV11-3 and TRBJ2-3; 9 nucleotides line up with TRBD1. V was pared by 5 bases and J by 2 bases, with 14 bases of the junction left unmatched. In germline, CDR1 is SGHNT, CDR2 YENEEA. The CDR3 sequence is 18 residues long.

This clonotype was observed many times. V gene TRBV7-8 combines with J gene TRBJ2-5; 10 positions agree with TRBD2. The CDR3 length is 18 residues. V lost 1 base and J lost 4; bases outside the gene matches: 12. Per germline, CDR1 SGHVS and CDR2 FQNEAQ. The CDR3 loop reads CASSLGGASGRGRETQYF. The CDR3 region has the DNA TGTGCCAGCAGCTTAGGCGGGGCTAGCGGGAGAGGTAGAGAGACCCAGTACTTC.

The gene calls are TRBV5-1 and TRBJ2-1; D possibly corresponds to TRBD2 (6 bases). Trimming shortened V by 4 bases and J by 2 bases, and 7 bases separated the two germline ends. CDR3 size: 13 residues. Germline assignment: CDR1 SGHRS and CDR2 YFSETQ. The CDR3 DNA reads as TGCGCCAGCAGCGGGAGGACCTACAATGAGCAGTTCTTC. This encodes CASSGRTYNEQFF.

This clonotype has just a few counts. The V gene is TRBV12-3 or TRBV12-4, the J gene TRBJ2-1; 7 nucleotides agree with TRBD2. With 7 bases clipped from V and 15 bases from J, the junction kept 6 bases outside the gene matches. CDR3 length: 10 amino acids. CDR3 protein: CASILAASFF. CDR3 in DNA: TGTGCCAGCATCCTAGCGGCCTCGTTCTTC.

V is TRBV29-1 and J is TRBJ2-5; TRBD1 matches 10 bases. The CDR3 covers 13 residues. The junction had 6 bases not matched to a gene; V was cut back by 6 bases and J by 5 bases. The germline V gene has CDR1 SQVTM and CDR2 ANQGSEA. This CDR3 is CSVRDRGLETQYF. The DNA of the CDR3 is TGCAGCGTGCGAGACAGGGGGCTGGAGACCCAGTACTTC.

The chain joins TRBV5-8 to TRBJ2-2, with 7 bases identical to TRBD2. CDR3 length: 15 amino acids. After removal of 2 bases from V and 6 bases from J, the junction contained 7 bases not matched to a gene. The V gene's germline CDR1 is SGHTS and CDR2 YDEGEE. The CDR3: CASSFRTSWAGELFF. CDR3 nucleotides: TGTGCCAGCAGCTTTCGGACTAGTTGGGCCGGGGAGCTGTTTTTT.

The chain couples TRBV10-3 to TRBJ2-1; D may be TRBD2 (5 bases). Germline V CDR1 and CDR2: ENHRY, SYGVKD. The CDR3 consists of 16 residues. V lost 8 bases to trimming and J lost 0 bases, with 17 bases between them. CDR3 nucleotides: TGTGCCATCGGGAGAAACAGCGAATTCTCCTACAATGAGCAGTTCTTC. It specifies CAIGRNSEFSYNEQFF.

The CDR3 spells CASSDTTIQPQHF. CDR3 coding DNA: TGTGCCAGCAGCGATACTACTATCCAGCCCCAGCATTTT. The V gene is TRBV2, the J gene TRBJ1-5; D gene uncertain. V dropped 6 bases and J dropped 7 bases, with 13 bases sitting between them. The CDR3 totals 13 residues. Germline V lookup: CDR1 SNHLY, CDR2 FYNNEI.

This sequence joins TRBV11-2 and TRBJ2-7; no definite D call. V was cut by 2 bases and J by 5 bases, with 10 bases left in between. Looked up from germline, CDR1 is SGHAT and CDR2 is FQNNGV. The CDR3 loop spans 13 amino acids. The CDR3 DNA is TGTGCCAGCAGCTTATTAGTTTGGCACGAGCAGTACTTC. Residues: CASSLLVWHEQYF.

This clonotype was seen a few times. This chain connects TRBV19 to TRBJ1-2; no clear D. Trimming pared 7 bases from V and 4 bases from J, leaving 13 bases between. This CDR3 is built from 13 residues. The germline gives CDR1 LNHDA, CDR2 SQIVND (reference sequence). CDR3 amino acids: CASTRTESYGYTF. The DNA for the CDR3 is TGTGCCAGTACCCGGACGGAAAGCTATGGCTACACCTTC.

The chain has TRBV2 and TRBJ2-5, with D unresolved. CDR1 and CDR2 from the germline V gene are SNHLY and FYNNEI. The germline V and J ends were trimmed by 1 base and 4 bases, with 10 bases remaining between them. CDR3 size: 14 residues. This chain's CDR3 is CASSEGWAGETQYF. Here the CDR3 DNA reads TGTGCCAGCAGTGAAGGTTGGGCTGGAGAGACCCAGTACTTC. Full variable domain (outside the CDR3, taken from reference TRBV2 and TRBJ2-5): EPEVTQTPSHQVTQMGQEVILRCVPISNHLYFYWYRQILGQKVEFLVSFYNNEISEKSEIFDDQFSVERPDGSNFTLKIRSTKLEDSAMYFCASSEGWAGETQYFGPGTRLLVL.

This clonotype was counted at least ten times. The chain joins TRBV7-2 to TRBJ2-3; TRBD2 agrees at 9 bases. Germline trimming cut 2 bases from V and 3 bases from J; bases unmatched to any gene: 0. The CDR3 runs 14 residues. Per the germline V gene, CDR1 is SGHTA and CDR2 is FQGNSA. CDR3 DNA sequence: TGTGCCAGCAGCTTAACTAGCGGGACAGATACGCAGTATTTT. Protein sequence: CASSLTSGTDTQYF.

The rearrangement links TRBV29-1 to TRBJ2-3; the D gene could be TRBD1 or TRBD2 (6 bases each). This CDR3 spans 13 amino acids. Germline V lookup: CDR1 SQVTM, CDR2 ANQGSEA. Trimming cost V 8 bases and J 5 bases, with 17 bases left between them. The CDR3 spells CSSLRGVGDTQYF. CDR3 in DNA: TGCAGCTCATTGAGGGGGGTTGGAGATACGCAGTATTTT.

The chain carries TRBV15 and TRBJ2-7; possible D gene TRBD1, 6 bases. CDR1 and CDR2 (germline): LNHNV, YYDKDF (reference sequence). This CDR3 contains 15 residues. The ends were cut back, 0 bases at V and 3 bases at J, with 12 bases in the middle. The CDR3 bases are TGTGCCACCAGCAGAGAAGTGACAGGAGTCTACGAGCAGTACTTC. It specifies CATSREVTGVYEQYF.

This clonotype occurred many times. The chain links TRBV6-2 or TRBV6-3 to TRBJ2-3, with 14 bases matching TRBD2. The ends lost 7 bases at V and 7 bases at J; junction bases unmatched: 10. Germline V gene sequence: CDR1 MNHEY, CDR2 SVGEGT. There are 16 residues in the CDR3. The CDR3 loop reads CASTRAGTSGRYTQYF. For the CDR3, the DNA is TGTGCCAGCACCCGGGCCGGGACTAGCGGGAGATATACGCAGTATTTT.

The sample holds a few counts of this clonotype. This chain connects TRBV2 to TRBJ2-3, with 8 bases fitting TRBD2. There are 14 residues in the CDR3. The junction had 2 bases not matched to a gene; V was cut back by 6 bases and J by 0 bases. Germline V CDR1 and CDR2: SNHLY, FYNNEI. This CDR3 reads CASRLAGSTDTQYF. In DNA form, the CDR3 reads TGTGCCAGCAGATTAGCGGGGAGCACAGATACGCAGTATTTT.

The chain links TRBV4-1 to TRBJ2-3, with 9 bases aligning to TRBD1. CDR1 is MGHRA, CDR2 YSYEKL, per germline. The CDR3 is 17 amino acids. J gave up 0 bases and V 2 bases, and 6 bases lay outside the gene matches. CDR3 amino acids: CASSQTDRGRSTDTQYF. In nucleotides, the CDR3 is TGCGCCAGCAGCCAAACGGACAGGGGACGAAGCACAGATACGCAGTATTTT.

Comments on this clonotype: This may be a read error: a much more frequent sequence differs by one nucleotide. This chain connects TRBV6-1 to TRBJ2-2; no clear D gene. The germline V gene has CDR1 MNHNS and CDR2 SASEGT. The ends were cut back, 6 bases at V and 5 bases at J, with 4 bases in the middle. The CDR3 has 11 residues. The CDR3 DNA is TGTGCCAGCAGGGATACCGGGGAGCTGTTTTTT. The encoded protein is CASRDTGELFF.

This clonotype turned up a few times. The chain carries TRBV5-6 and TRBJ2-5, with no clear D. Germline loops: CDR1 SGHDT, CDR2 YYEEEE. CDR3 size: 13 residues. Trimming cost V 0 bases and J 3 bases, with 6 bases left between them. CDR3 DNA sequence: TGTGCCAGCAGCTTGGTCAGGAAAGAGACCCAGTACTTC. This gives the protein CASSLVRKETQYF.

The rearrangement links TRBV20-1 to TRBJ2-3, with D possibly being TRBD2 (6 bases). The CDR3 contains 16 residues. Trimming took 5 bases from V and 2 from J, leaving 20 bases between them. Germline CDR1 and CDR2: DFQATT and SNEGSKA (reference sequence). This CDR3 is CSAVTRRRAYTDTQYF. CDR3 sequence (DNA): TGCAGTGCTGTAACGAGGAGGAGGGCCTACACAGATACGCAGTATTTT.

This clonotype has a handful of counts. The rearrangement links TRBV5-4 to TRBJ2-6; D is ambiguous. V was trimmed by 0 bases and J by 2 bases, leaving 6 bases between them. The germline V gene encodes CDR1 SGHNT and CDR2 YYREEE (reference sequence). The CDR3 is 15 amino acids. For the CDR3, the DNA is TGTGCCAGCAGCTTGGTTGGGGCTGGGGCCAACGTCCTGACTTTC. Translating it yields CASSLVGAGANVLTF.

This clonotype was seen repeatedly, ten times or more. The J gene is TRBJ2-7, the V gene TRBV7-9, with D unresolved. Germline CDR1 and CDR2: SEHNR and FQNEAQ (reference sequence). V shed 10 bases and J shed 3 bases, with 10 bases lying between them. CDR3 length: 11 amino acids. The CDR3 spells CATQAGYEQYF. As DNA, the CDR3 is TGTGCCACCCAGGCCGGCTACGAGCAGTACTTC. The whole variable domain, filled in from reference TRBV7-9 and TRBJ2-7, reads DTGVSQNPRHKITKRGQNVTFRCDPISEHNRLYWYRQTLGQGPEFLTYFQNEAQLEKSRLLSDRFSAERPKGSFSTLEIQRTEQGDSAMYLCATQAGYEQYFGPGTRLTVT.